This T cell receptor (beta chain) was obtained from a study of blood T cell repertoires in COVID-19. Background on the study: The cDNA or gDNA used as material had been derived from T cells, B-cell-depleted T cells, or PBMCs.

Only in-frame clones appear in the TCRdb table, and some are missing; sequencing was by immunoSEQ multiplex PCR. The repertoire has approximately 200,000 clones, 85% to 90% of them found once; the top ten carry nearly 4.5%. Germline V gene data show CDR1 as SGHRS and CDR2 as YFSETQ. The germline V and J ends were trimmed by 6 bases and 5 bases, with 12 bases remaining between them. This CDR3 has 14 residues. This TCR was sampled from a man between 45 and 60 years old with acute or convalescent COVID-19. The sequencing sample was made of peripheral blood. The gene calls are TRBV5-1 and TRBJ1-6; D gene uncertain. CDR3 nucleotide sequence: TGCGCCAGCACTCTAATCCCGGATAATTCACCCCTCCACTTT. This sequence encodes CASTLIPDNSPLHF.